The present TCR beta chain was sequenced within a study of blood T cells in healthy people across ages (dated by TCRdb to between 2014 and 2016). Notes on the research overall: Template switching captured roughly one uniquely barcoded TCR beta cDNA molecule per two T cells in model experiments. The donors were divided into four age groups: young (average roughly 15 years), middle-aged (about 40), aged (62) and long-lived (roughly 82). Two additional independent replicas of 1 million unique cDNA reads from the same blood draw were analyzed for two donors (one aged 18 to 30 and one aged 80 or older). To avoid experimental bias, donors of different ages were randomly spread across the sequencing lanes. Using deep sequencing normalized with unique cDNA molecular identifiers, the study measured how TCR beta repertoire diversity changes with age. Broad study findings and their caveats: As age increased, observed TCR beta diversity per million T cells dropped in a roughly linear way, and a significant reduction was already evident by age around 41. A strong correlation was found between observed TCR beta diversity and the percentage of naive T cells measured by flow cytometry. The CMV infection status of donors was not known, potentially confounding age-related changes in expanded clonotypes. Bulk unsorted PBMC profiling prevented conclusive comparison of naive and antigen-experienced compartments. Compared with the aged group, more naive CD4+ T cells, fewer expanded clones and increased TCR diversity were shown by the long-lived group, suggesting age selection. Estimates of total diversity based on one million sequenced T cells were regarded as lower bounds and as underestimates.

Donors were approximately 42 systemically healthy Caucasian individuals from Russia aged roughly 6 to 100 years. Ten milliliters of peripheral blood were drawn from each donor into EDTA-treated Vacutainer tubes. PBMCs were isolated by Ficoll-Paque density-gradient centrifugation, with at least 7 million obtained per sample. Total RNA was extracted from PBMCs with Trizol reagent, with at least 5.5 micrograms obtained per sample. The percentages of naive CD45RAhigh/CD27high T cells were determined by flow cytometry on a PBMC aliquot from every donor. The receptor library was made with 5' RACE. The listed sequencing device is Illumina HiSeq 2500. The second PCR ran for about 7 to 11 cycles and used a J-beta primer mix along with a sample-barcoded 5' primer. Each TCR beta cDNA molecule received a unique molecular identifier from a template-switch 5' adaptor carrying 12 random nucleotides. Each sample yielded at least 3 million CDR3-containing paired-end reads. The Mint cDNA synthesis kit, primed by a TRBC-specific oligonucleotide, was used to synthesize first-strand cDNA from all RNA. Following uracil-DNA glycosylase treatment, all cDNA underwent a first 18-cycle PCR with the universal primers M1SS and BC2_uni_R. Per the original workflow: For normalization, 1 million high-quality reads, each with a distinct molecular identifier, were randomly selected from each sample. Instead of being binned into consensus sequences, reads that shared molecular identifiers were thrown out. CDR3 identification, clonotype clustering and error correction used MiTCR with a Q25 quality threshold and the strictest error-elimination algorithm. A nonparametric unseen species model with Euler transformation was used to estimate lower-bound total TCR beta diversity. Using fastp at Q25 and MiXCR, TCRdb reprocessed the public reads and kept productive beta chains. CDR3 protein sequences are deduplicated, and each keeps its most common genes and DNA. The V and J calls reflect TCRdb's pipeline rather than the authors' work. This sample comprises some 900,000 distinct CDR3 sequences, roughly 26% of them detected only once. Clones ranked in the top ten supply 15% to 20% of the sample.

Note on this clonotype: It lacks a known antigen. No quality values exist for individual bases; no much larger clone is one base distant.

The sequencing sample was made of blood. This TCR was recovered from a woman of 80 years or more in good health.

The DNA reads TGCAGTGCTAGAGGGGGGGGGACAGGGGCTGAAGCTTTCTTT. Its product reads: CSARGGGTGAEAFF. The chain links TRBV20-1 with TRBJ1-1, with 10 bases in between that match TRBD1. Compared with germline, V lacks 1 base and J lacks 6 bases; bases without a gene match: 5. The cysteine opens and the phenylalanine closes a CDR3 of 14 amino acids. Only the CDR3 part of the read is kept: 42 bases, read in frame from the first base. Taken from the germline V gene (reference sequence), the CDR1 and CDR2 loops are DFQATT and SNEGSKA.